This is a list of T cell receptor beta chains from one sample in a study of cytomegalovirus exposure and HLA in healthy donors. TCRdb's copy holds only in-frame clones and misses some; the assay was immunoSEQ multiplex PCR. The sample consists of around 150,000 clones, roughly 88% of them appearing once. What was sequenced was PBMCs. The receptor set was obtained from a woman under 30 in good health and CMV-seropositive. The CDR3 runs from the conserved cysteine through the conserved F or W. The order of the fields is clone size, D gene, V gene, J gene, CDR3 protein, CDR3 DNA. D genes are given only for firm matches. Only part of the rows carry a size: once, few, many, or a class if the clone is expanded.

>few|NA|TRBV7-9|TRBJ1-1
CASSWGENTEAFF
TGTGCCAGCAGCTGGGGGGAGAACACTGAAGCTTTCTTT
>NA|TRBD1|TRBV28|TRBJ2-7
CASSRQGYYEQYF
TGTGCCAGCAGCCGACAGGGATACTACGAGCAGTACTTC
>few|NA|TRBV28|TRBJ1-5
CASSPSGGAVFSNQPQHF
TGTGCCAGCAGCCCATCGGGGGGGGCTGTGTTTAGCAATCAGCCCCAGCATTTT
>NA|NA|TRBV4-2|TRBJ2-1
CASSQGGVSNEQFF
TGTGCCAGCAGCCAAGGGGGGGTCTCAAATGAGCAGTTCTTC
>few|NA|TRBV7-2|TRBJ1-2
CASSLQTLGYGYTF
TGTGCCAGCAGCTTACAGACTCTTGGCTATGGCTACACCTTC
>NA|NA|TRBV15|TRBJ1-2
CATSMDRHYGYTF
TGTGCCACCAGTATGGACAGACACTATGGCTACACCTTC
>NA|TRBD1|TRBV11-2|TRBJ1-1
CASSRTGSMNTEAFF
TGTGCCAGCAGCCGGACAGGGAGCATGAACACTGAAGCTTTCTTT
>NA|NA|TRBV6-1|TRBJ2-1
CASSEAEGVLGEQFF
TGTGCCAGCAGTGAAGCGGAGGGAGTTCTGGGTGAGCAGTTCTTC
>NA|TRBD1|TRBV28|TRBJ2-7
CASSLAGGLEQYF
TGTGCCAGCAGTTTAGCAGGGGGCCTCGAGCAGTACTTC
>NA|TRBD2|TRBV29-1|TRBJ2-3
CSVLRGLAGVGSTDTQYF
TGCAGCGTTTTAAGGGGACTAGCGGGAGTGGGGAGCACAGATACGCAGTATTTT
>NA|NA|TRBV7-6|TRBJ1-2
CASKALLAGSDYTF
TGTGCCAGCAAAGCACTTCTGGCGGGTTCTGACTACACCTTC
>NA|TRBD1|TRBV14|TRBJ2-5
CASSQLLGQGQETQYF
TGTGCCAGCAGCCAACTCCTGGGACAGGGACAAGAGACCCAGTACTTC
>NA|NA|TRBV7-8|TRBJ1-3
CASSLSAADTIYF
TGTGCCAGCAGCTTATCTGCCGCGGACACCATATATTTT
>NA|NA|TRBV7-2|TRBJ2-3
CASRPGTDTQYF
TGTGCCAGCAGGCCAGGGACAGATACGCAGTATTTT
>once|NA|TRBV28|TRBJ1-1
CASSVPRGNTEAFF
TGTGCCAGCAGTGTCCCAAGGGGGAACACTGAAGCTTTCTTT
>NA|NA|TRBV2|TRBJ2-1
CAASGGRNEQFF
TGTGCCGCATCAGGGGGGCGGAATGAGCAGTTCTTC
>NA|NA|TRBV2|TRBJ1-6
CASSEGSGGSPLHF
TGTGCCAGCAGTGAAGGATCGGGGGGTTCACCCCTCCACTTT
>NA|NA|TRBV5-4|TRBJ2-5
CASSAASGDQETQYF
TGTGCCAGCAGCGCCGCCTCAGGGGACCAAGAGACCCAGTACTTC
>NA|NA|TRBV4-2|TRBJ1-5
CASSQEWGSNQPQHF
TGTGCCAGCAGCCAAGAGTGGGGCAGCAATCAGCCCCAGCATTTT
>NA|NA|TRBV11-1|TRBJ1-6
CASSLLTGRRSPLHF
TGTGCCAGCAGCTTACTGACGGGGAGGAGGTCACCCCTCCACTTT
>NA|TRBD2|TRBV6-1|TRBJ2-7
CASSEVGLAGSEQYF
TGTGCCAGCAGTGAAGTGGGCCTAGCGGGATCCGAGCAGTACTTC
>NA|TRBD1|TRBV11-2|TRBJ1-4
CASSLGDRNEKLFF
TGTGCCAGCAGCCTAGGGGACAGGAATGAAAAACTGTTTTTT
>NA|NA|TRBV6-5|TRBJ1-2
CASTDFNYGYTF
TGTGCCAGCACGGACTTTAACTATGGCTACACCTTC
>NA|NA|TRBV27|TRBJ2-5
CASSFTGAETQYF
TGTGCCAGCAGTTTTACGGGAGCAGAGACCCAGTACTTC
>NA|TRBD2|TRBV27|TRBJ2-3
CASRMTSGRDTQYF
TGTGCCAGCAGGATGACTAGCGGGAGAGATACGCAGTATTTT
>once|TRBD1|TRBV19|TRBJ1-5
CASSNTGGQPQHF
TGTGCCAGTAGTAACACAGGGGGTCAGCCCCAGCATTTT